This TCR beta chain emerged from a study of blood T cell repertoires in COVID-19. About the research overall: From T cells, B-cell-depleted T cells, or PBMCs came the material, which was cDNA or gDNA.

Sequencing was performed with immunoSEQ multiplex PCR; in TCRdb, only in-frame clones are kept and a portion is missing. The sample lists 60,000 to 80,000 clones, around 89% occurring once. Germline V gives CDR1 MNHEY, CDR2 SVGEGT. The CDR3 consists of 18 residues. V trimming: 4 bases; J trimming: 0 bases; junction bases outside the gene matches: 11. Source material: peripheral blood. The TCR sequence derives from a woman in her seventies with acute or convalescent COVID-19. The rearrangement links TRBV6-2 or TRBV6-3 to TRBJ2-7, with 11 bases that match TRBD2. In DNA, the CDR3 is TGTGCCAGCAGTTTTCAAGCGCACACTAGCGGGAGCTCCTACGAGCAGTACTTC. The encoded protein is CASSFQAHTSGSSYEQYF.